Listed here is a single T cell receptor (beta chain). The target of this receptor is not known. Base qualities are not at hand, and no much larger clone is one base apart. Using the deep immunoSEQ assay, TCR CDR3 regions were amplified from genomic DNA by multiplex PCR. Genomic DNA extracted from each cell subset was distributed evenly over all wells of several immunoSEQ 96-well plates, and each plate served as one replicate. For sorted subsets, approximately 210 ng of genomic DNA, equivalent to around 29,000 T cell genomes, went into each replicate PCR. Purified libraries were measured with a Qubit 3.0 fluorometer, size-checked on a Bioanalyzer 2100, and measured again with the KAPA Library Quantification kit. Each immunoSEQ 96-well plate was sequenced on its own single-read 150-cycle Illumina NextSeq 550 flow cell. The paper's data handling went like this. Because only junctional sequences without quality scores were contained in the immunoSEQ output, filtering matching that applied to full-length reads could not be performed. To assign V/J genes and CDR3, sequences were annotated using PyIR, a Python wrapper for IgBLAST v1.9, with IMGT germline references. Reads were removed for weak V/J assignments (E-value above 1e-6), missing CDR3, stop codons, out-of-frame junctions, or ambiguous translated residues. V3J clonotypes were defined as sequences sharing an identical inferred V gene, J gene, and CDR3 amino acid sequence. Percentage overlap between repertoires was computed as shared unique clonotypes divided by the size of the smaller repertoire. Richness of each repertoire was evaluated using RTK rarefaction, the Chao1 estimator, and Recon v2.1 estimates of unobserved clonotypes. Generation probabilities for all TCRbeta clonotypes obtained by the gDNA method from a few donors were computed using OLGA. Entries here come from immuneACCESS through TCRdb and include only in-frame sequences with V and J called. Some clones fail to appear in such tables; in the studies checked, an unresolved V gene covers under half of the shortfall, and the cause of the remainder is unknown. V, J and clone size are those of that table, while D and trimming were read from the DNA. This sample gives approximately 530,000 clones in total; almost 97% of them show up just once. The ten largest clones capture about 0.064% of the sample.

Donors were healthy HIV-negative adults with no recently reported acute infections or vaccinations. Every donor was a Caucasian adult residing in Nashville, Tennessee, USA. CD4+ T cells were enriched by magnetic negative selection, after which naive cells were positively selected on CD45RA and the negative fraction was taken as the memory subset. Blood was obtained by leukapheresis, after which PBMCs were separated by Ficoll-Histopaque density gradient centrifugation and cryopreserved in liquid nitrogen vapor phase. Analytical flow cytometry was used to check the purity and quantity of every magnetically sorted T cell population. Genomic DNA was isolated from each sorted fraction and quantified by UV absorbance on a Nanodrop 2000c. The data belong to a study of shared clonotypes between healthy human individuals (dated by TCRdb to about 2020). Study-wide context: The cohort comprised a couple of women and a few men aged 18 to 49 years. To increase sequencing depth and limit assay-specific biases, TCR repertoire library preparation and sequencing were carried out by different laboratories using diverse techniques. Leukapheresis yielded between about 0.9 and 10 billion PBMCs per donor. For each donor, CD4 naive and CD4 memory were each given three plates, CD8 naive was given two plates, and CD8 memory was given one plate. The study deeply sequenced blood TCR repertoires of several healthy adults to estimate repertoire size and the extent of clonotype sharing between individuals.

Here is what the overall study found, with its caveats: Pairwise subsampling indicated that sequencing depth was expected to affect the degree of clonotype sharing among donors. Compared with non-shared clonotypes, clonotypes shared by all four sorted-subset donors had higher generation probabilities. Across four donors, around 5% of naive CD4, roughly 3.3% of naive CD8, approximately 2.5% of memory CD4, and about 0.4% of memory CD8 clonotypes were shared. Naive subsets generally had larger estimated clonotype richness than memory subsets. Because the study included only a small number of donors, the genetic and exposure-history diversity represented was limited. Sampling was limited to blood, and TCR repertoires in tissue likely differ from TCR repertoires in blood. Incomplete sequencing was indicated by rarefaction of sorted-subset datasets, despite the large sequencing depth.

The CDR3 contains 13 residues, cysteine and phenylalanine counted. Only the CDR3 region is kept as DNA, spanning 39 bases read in frame from base 1. CDR1 and CDR2 are read off the germline V gene as MRHNA and SNTAGT. The germline ends are 11 bases apart after V is trimmed by 2 bases and J by 7 bases. The TCR was taken from a woman in her twenties or thirties in good health. This receptor chain uses TRBV6-4 and TRBJ2-5; TRBD2 is possibly the D segment (5 matching bases). The sample taken for sequencing was naive CD4+ T cells sorted from blood. The sample's cell subset or site label, decoded: CD45RA+ positively selected. The nucleotide sequence reads TGTGCCAGCAGTGACACGGCACGGGGGACCCAGTACTTC. Protein translation: CASSDTARGTQYF.